The 28 T cell receptor beta chains reported below all come from one sample, sequenced in a study of T cells in localized non-small cell lung cancer. Profiled with immunoSEQ multiplex PCR; TCRdb holds only in-frame clones, not every one. The top ten hold around 3.2% of the sample, which has tens of thousands of clones, less than 90% seen once. The starting material was peripheral blood, obtained before any cancer treatment. The origin of the receptors is an older female donor with stage I lung adenocarcinoma.

In DNA form, the CDR3 reads TGTGCCTCCCCACGGGGGAGTGTCAACTATCAGCCCCAGCATTTT. The encoded protein is CASPRGSVNYQPQHF. The chain is built from TRBV30 and TRBJ1-5, with a weak D call TRBD1 (5 bases). The CDR3 consists of 15 residues. Germline CDR1 and CDR2: GTSNPN and SVGIG (reference sequence). Trimming cost V 7 bases and J 5 bases, with 21 bases left between them.

This clone occurred a few times. This chain connects TRBV4-1 to TRBJ2-6; D unresolved. This CDR3 comprises 15 residues. The germline CDR1 and CDR2 sequences are MGHRA and YSYEKL. Deletions cut 4 bases from V and 2 bases from J, with 9 bases between. The CDR3 bases are TGCGCCAGCAGCCCTCTTGGGGCTGGGGCCAACGTCCTGACTTTC. Amino acid sequence: CASSPLGAGANVLTF.

This clone was counted between two and nine times. The V call is TRBV7-9, the J call TRBJ2-3; D uncertain. The CDR3 runs 12 residues. CDR1 SEHNR and CDR2 FQNEAQ come from the germline V gene (reference sequence). Trimming removed 4 bases from V and 5 bases from J, with 7 bases in between. The CDR3 sequence: CASSSPGDTQYF. DNA for the CDR3: TGTGCCAGCAGCTCCCCTGGAGATACGCAGTATTTT.

The count of this clone is one. The rearrangement joins TRBV28 to TRBJ2-7, with 10 bases aligning to TRBD2. Trimming took 3 bases from V and 4 from J; bases not matched to a gene: 15. The CDR3 has 18 amino acids. Germline CDR1 reads MDHEN; CDR2 reads SYDVKM. The CDR3 protein is CASSFRASGSLGIYEQYF. In DNA, the CDR3 is TGTGCCAGCAGTTTTAGGGCTAGCGGGAGTCTTGGGATTTACGAGCAGTACTTC.

The V call is TRBV6-4, the J call TRBJ2-2, with D possibly being TRBD1 (6 bases). Germline CDR1 reads MRHNA; CDR2 reads SNTAGT. Trimming removed 5 bases from V and 0 bases from J, with 13 bases in between. The CDR3 is 16 residues long. CDR3 amino acids: CASSQQGTPNTGELFF. The CDR3 bases are TGTGCCAGCAGTCAGCAAGGGACACCGAACACCGGGGAGCTGTTTTTT.

The chain links TRBV4-3 to TRBJ1-2; D perhaps matches TRBD1 (5 bases). The ends were cut back, 0 bases at V and 6 bases at J, with 17 bases in the middle. Germline values: CDR1 LGHNA, CDR2 YSLEER. The CDR3 has 16 residues. Here the CDR3 reads CASSQDIPGPANGYTF. DNA for the CDR3: TGCGCCAGCAGCCAAGATATTCCAGGGCCAGCAAATGGCTACACCTTC.

The rearrangement links TRBV19 to TRBJ1-2, with D unclear. V lost 6 bases, J lost 4 bases, and 15 bases lay in between. CDR1 and CDR2 from the germline V gene are LNHDA and SQIVND (reference sequence). This CDR3 is 14 amino acids long. In nucleotides, the CDR3 is TGTGCCAGTAGCCCCGATCTTCTAGGCTATGGCTACACCTTC. Translated, it gives CASSPDLLGYGYTF.

The gene calls are TRBV28 and TRBJ2-7; 8 bases map to TRBD2. Germline CDR1 MDHEN, CDR2 SYDVKM. The J segment lost 1 base and the V segment lost 6 bases, leaving 8 bases of the junction unmatched. The CDR3 runs to 15 residues. This chain's CDR3 is CASRPPSGRSYEQYF. In DNA form, the CDR3 reads TGTGCCAGCAGGCCCCCTAGCGGGCGGTCCTACGAGCAGTACTTC.

The chain is built from TRBV9 and TRBJ2-3, with TRBD2 identical over 7 bases. Germline CDR1 is SGDLS and CDR2 is YYNGEE. The CDR3 spans 16 residues. J gave up 2 bases and V 0 bases, and 6 bases lay outside the gene matches. The CDR3 spells CASSVGASGYTDTQYF. The DNA for the CDR3 is TGTGCCAGCAGCGTAGGGGCTAGCGGATACACAGATACGCAGTATTTT.

The chain links TRBV5-8 to TRBJ1-5; D possibly corresponds to TRBD1 (5 bases). V lost 2 bases to trimming and J lost 9 bases, with 18 bases between them. This CDR3 spans 15 amino acids. Germline V gene sequence: CDR1 SGHTS, CDR2 YDEGEE. CDR3 DNA sequence: TGTGCCAGCAGCTTCGACATGCAACAGGAGAGGCCCCAGCATTTT. Residues: CASSFDMQQERPQHF.

This rearrangement joins TRBV6-5 to TRBJ1-2; D might be TRBD1 (5 bases). The CDR3 is made up of 13 amino acids. Germline CDR1 MNHEY, CDR2 SVGAGI. V lost 2 bases, J lost 3 bases, and 7 bases lay in between. The CDR3 DNA reads as TGTGCCAGCAGTTACCGGGGGTACTATGGCTACACCTTC. Its protein is CASSYRGYYGYTF.

CDR3 sequence: CASSASELFGQPYGYTF. DNA of the CDR3: TGTGCCAGCAGCGCATCAGAACTTTTTGGACAGCCCTATGGCTACACCTTC. The chain recombines TRBV9 with TRBJ1-2; perhaps TRBD1 as D (6 bases). The V end was cut by 3 bases, the J end by 4 bases, with 22 bases between. The CDR3 runs 17 residues. Germline values: CDR1 SGDLS, CDR2 YYNGEE.

The count of this clone is one. The V and J genes are TRBV27 and TRBJ1-1; D call uncertain. Germline assignment: CDR1 MNHEY and CDR2 SMNVEV (reference sequence). Trimming left V 4 bases short and J 0 bases short, with 12 bases between. This CDR3 is built from 15 residues. The CDR3 here is CASSSYRDLNTEAFF. In DNA form, the CDR3 reads TGTGCCAGCAGTTCTTACAGAGATTTGAACACTGAAGCTTTCTTT.

The chain employs TRBV5-4 and TRBJ2-1; 8 bases are a match to TRBD2. With V trimmed by 1 base and J by 8 bases, 8 bases remained unmatched. The CDR3 has 15 residues. Germline V gene lookup returns CDR1 SGHNT and CDR2 YYREEE (reference sequence). CDR3: CASSLKLAEIDEQFF. The CDR3 DNA reads as TGTGCCAGCAGCTTGAAACTAGCGGAGATCGATGAGCAGTTCTTC.

The CDR3 region has the DNA TGTGCCAGCAGCCTCGGGACCGGGGAGCTGTTTTTT. The encoded protein is CASSLGTGELFF. V and J are TRBV9 and TRBJ2-2; D ambiguous. From germline, CDR1 is SGDLS and CDR2 YYNGEE. This CDR3 is 12 amino acids long. V lost 4 bases to trimming and J lost 5 bases, with 6 bases between them.

The V and J genes are TRBV11-2 and TRBJ1-1; D remains unclear. Germline assignment: CDR1 SGHAT and CDR2 FQNNGV. V lost 1 base and J 4 bases, leaving 4 bases between the germline ends. The CDR3 runs 12 residues. In DNA form, the CDR3 reads TGTGCCAGCAGCTTAGGCCCCACTGAAGCTTTCTTT. As protein: CASSLGPTEAFF.

The chain links TRBV2 to TRBJ2-4, with TRBD2 matching 7 bases. This CDR3 spans 14 amino acids. The junction had 5 bases not matched to a gene; V was cut back by 1 base and J by 8 bases. The V gene's germline CDR1 is SNHLY and CDR2 FYNNEI. In DNA, the CDR3 is TGTGCCAGCAGTGAAGACGGGAGGTGGGACATTCAGTACTTC. Translating gives CASSEDGRWDIQYF.

This chain joins TRBV9 and TRBJ2-2; 12 nucleotides line up with TRBD2. J gave up 8 bases and V 2 bases, and 4 bases lay outside the gene matches. The CDR3 is 15 residues long. CDR1 SGDLS and CDR2 YYNGEE come from the germline V gene. DNA for the CDR3: TGTGCCAGCAGCGTGCTAGCGGGAGGGCCGGGGGAGCTGTTTTTT. The encoded protein is CASSVLAGGPGELFF.

This chain connects TRBV6-5 to TRBJ2-7, with a weak D call TRBD1 (5 bases). The V end was cut by 6 bases, the J end by 0 bases, with 12 bases between. Germline loops: CDR1 MNHEY, CDR2 SVGAGI. The CDR3 has 14 residues. The CDR3 loop is CASSPDTTSYEQYF. CDR3 DNA sequence: TGTGCCAGCAGCCCGGACACAACCTCCTACGAGCAGTACTTC.

V usage is TRBV19 and J usage is TRBJ1-3; unclear D gene. Germline CDR1 reads LNHDA; CDR2 reads SQIVND (reference sequence). Trimming removed 5 bases at V and 3 bases at J, with 11 bases between. This CDR3 is built from 14 residues. In nucleotides, the CDR3 is TGTGCCAGTAGTTTCCCGGCCGGTGGAAACACCATATATTTT. It translates to CASSFPAGGNTIYF.

The V call is TRBV7-9, the J call TRBJ2-1; TRBD1 might be the D (6 bases). The CDR3 is 14 residues long. Germline V gives CDR1 SEHNR, CDR2 FQNEAQ (reference sequence). V dropped 9 bases and J dropped 0 bases, with 12 bases sitting between them. The CDR3 DNA reads TGTGCCAGTAACACAGGGACCTCCTACAATGAGCAGTTCTTC. Translated, it gives CASNTGTSYNEQFF.

J is TRBJ2-1 and V is TRBV11-3; D is unresolved. The CDR3 has 14 amino acids. The germline CDR1 and CDR2 sequences are SGHNT and YENEEA. Trimming took 3 bases from V and 0 from J, leaving 6 bases between them. CDR3 bases: TGTGCCAGCAGCTTCAGAAGCTCCTACAATGAGCAGTTCTTC. Amino acid sequence: CASSFRSSYNEQFF.

The V gene is TRBV4-3, the J gene TRBJ2-2, with D maybe TRBD1 (5 bases). The germline V gene encodes CDR1 LGHNA and CDR2 YSLEER. V lost 0 bases, J lost 3 bases, and 8 bases lay in between. This CDR3 has 15 amino acids. The CDR3 DNA is TGCGCCAGCAGCCAAGAATCAGGGTACACCGGGGAGCTGTTTTTT. This sequence encodes CASSQESGYTGELFF.

V is TRBV14 and J is TRBJ2-3, with 9 bases identical to TRBD2. V was pared by 4 bases and J by 6 bases, with 8 bases of the junction left unmatched. There are 15 residues in the CDR3. The germline CDR1 and CDR2 sequences are SGHDN and FVKESK. CDR3 DNA: TGTGCCAGCAGCCTCTGGGTAGCGGGAGCGGATACGCAGTATTTT. Translating gives CASSLWVAGADTQYF.

The V and J genes are TRBV19 and TRBJ2-7; 8 bases fit TRBD1. The V gene end was trimmed by 8 bases and the J gene end by 2 bases; junction bases not matched to a gene: 11. CDR3 size: 15 residues. Germline CDR1 is LNHDA and CDR2 is SQIVND (reference sequence). The CDR3 reads CASSPTGTGTYEQYF. Here the CDR3 DNA reads TGTGCCAGTTCTCCAACCGGGACAGGTACCTACGAGCAGTACTTC.

The chain couples TRBV7-9 to TRBJ2-5; D may match TRBD1 or TRBD2 (6 bases each). Germline-derived CDR1 and CDR2 are SEHNR and FQNEAQ (reference sequence). Trimming stripped 2 bases from V and 4 bases from J, with 14 bases between. The CDR3 extends over 15 amino acids. CDR3 sequence reads: CASSLIHWGAETQYF. The CDR3 bases are TGTGCCAGCAGCTTAATTCACTGGGGGGCAGAGACCCAGTACTTC.

The chain carries TRBV12-5 and TRBJ1-1; D is unresolved. CDR3 length: 13 amino acids. Germline V lookup: CDR1 LGHNT, CDR2 FRNRAP. Trimming pared 1 base from V and 8 bases from J, leaving 11 bases between. For the CDR3, the DNA is TGTGCTAGTGGTTTGGAGGATGGAGTCGAAGCTTTCTTT. Amino acids: CASGLEDGVEAFF.

This sequence joins TRBV12-5 and TRBJ2-7; D could derive from TRBD1 or TRBD2 (5 bases each). The length of the CDR3 is 13 residues. Germline lookup yields CDR1 LGHNT and CDR2 FRNRAP. V lost 6 bases, J lost 1 base, and 10 bases lay in between. The CDR3 here is CASGFGGSYEQYF. In DNA, the CDR3 is TGTGCTAGTGGGTTTGGGGGATCCTACGAGCAGTACTTC.